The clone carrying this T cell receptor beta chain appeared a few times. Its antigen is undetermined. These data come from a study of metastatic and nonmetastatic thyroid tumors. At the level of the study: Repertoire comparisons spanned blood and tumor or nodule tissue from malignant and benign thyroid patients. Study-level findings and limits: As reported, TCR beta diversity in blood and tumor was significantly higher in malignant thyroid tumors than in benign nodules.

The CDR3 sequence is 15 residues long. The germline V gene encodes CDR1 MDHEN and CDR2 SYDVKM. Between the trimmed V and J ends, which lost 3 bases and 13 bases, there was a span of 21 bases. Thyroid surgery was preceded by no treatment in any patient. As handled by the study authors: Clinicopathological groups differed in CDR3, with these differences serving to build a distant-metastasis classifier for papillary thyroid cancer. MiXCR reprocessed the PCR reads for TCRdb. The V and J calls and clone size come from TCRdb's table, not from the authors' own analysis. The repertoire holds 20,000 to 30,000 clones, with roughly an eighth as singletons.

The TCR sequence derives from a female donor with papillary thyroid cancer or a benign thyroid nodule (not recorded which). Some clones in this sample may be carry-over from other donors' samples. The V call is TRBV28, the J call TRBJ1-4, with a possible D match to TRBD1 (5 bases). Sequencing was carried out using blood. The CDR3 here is CASSLVVQETGGLFF. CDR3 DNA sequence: TGTGCCAGCAGTTTGGTGGTACAGGAGACGGGGGGACTGTTTTTT.